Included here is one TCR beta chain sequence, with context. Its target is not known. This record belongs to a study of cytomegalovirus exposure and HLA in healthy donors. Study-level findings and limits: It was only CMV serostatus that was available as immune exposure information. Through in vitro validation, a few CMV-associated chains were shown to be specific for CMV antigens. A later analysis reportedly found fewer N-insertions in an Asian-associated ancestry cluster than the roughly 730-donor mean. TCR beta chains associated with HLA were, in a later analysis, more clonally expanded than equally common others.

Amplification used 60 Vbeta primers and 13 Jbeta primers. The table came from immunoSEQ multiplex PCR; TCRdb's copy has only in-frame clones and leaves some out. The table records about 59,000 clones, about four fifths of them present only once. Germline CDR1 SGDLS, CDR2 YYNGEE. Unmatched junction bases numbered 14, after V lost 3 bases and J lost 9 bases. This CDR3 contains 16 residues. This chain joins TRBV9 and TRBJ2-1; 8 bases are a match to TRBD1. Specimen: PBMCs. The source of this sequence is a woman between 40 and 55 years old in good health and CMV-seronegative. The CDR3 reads CASSGLGTGQGTEQFF. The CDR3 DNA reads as TGTGCCAGCAGCGGTCTCGGGACAGGTCAGGGGACTGAGCAGTTCTTC.